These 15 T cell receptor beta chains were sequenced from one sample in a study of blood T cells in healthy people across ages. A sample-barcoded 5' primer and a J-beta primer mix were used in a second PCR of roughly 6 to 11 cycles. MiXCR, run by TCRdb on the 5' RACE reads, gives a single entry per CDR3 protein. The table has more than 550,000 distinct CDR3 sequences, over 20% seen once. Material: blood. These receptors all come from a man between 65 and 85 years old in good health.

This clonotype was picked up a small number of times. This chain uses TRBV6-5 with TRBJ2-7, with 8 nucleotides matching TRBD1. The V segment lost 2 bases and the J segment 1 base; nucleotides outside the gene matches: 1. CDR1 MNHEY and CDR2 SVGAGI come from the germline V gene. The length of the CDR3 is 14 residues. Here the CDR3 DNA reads TGTGCCAGCAGTTACGGACAGGGATCCTACGAGCAGTACGTC. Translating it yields CASSYGQGSYEQYV.

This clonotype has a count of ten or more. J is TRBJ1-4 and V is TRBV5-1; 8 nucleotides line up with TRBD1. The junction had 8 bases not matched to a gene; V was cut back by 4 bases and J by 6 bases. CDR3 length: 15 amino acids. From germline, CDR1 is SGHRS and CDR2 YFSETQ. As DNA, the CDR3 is TGCGCCAGCAGCGGAGGGACAGGCTACTATGAAAAACTGTTTTTT. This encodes CASSGGTGYYEKLFF.

This CDR3 is CASSVDWGLGTEYSDTQYF. CDR3 coding DNA: TGTGCCAGCAGCGTAGATTGGGGGCTTGGGACGGAGTATAGCGATACGCAGTATTTT. The rearrangement joins TRBV9 to TRBJ2-3, with D possibly being TRBD1 (6 bases). The CDR3 consists of 19 residues. V lost 0 bases and J lost 6, with 26 bases in between. CDR1 SGDLS and CDR2 YYNGEE come from the germline V gene.

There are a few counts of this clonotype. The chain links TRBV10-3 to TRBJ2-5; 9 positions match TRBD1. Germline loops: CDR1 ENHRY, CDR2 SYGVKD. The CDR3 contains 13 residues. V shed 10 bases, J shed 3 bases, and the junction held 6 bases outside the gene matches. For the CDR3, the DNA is TGTGCCACCACGCGGACAGGGGAAGAGACCCAGTACTTC. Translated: CATTRTGEETQYF.

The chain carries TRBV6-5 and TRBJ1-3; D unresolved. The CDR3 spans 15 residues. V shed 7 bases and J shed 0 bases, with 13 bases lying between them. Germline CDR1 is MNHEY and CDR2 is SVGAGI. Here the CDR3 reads CASTFDRNSGNTIYF. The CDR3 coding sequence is TGTGCCAGCACCTTCGACCGAAACTCTGGAAACACCATATATTTT.

The CDR3 DNA follows: TGTGCCAGCAGACTGGGGACAGAGAAAGAGACCCAGTACTTC. Translated: CASRLGTEKETQYF. The rearrangement joins TRBV11-1 to TRBJ2-1; 7 positions match TRBD1. The last part of the DNA fits TRBJ2-5 better; the J call may be wrong. The CDR3 is 14 amino acids. Germline V lookup: CDR1 SGHAT, CDR2 FQDESV (reference sequence).

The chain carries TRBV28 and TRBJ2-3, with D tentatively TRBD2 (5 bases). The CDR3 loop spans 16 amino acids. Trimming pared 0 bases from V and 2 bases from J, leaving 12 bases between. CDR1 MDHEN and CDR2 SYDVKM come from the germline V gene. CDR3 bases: TGTGCCAGCAGTTTATGGGGCGGGCCGGACACAGATACGCAGTATTTT. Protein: CASSLWGGPDTDTQYF.

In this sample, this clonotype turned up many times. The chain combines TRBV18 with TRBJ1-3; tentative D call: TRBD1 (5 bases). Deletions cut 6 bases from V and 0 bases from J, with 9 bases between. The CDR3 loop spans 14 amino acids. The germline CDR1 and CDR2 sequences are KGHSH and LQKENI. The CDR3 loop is CASSRGDSGNTIYF. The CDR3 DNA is TGTGCCAGCTCCCGGGGGGACTCTGGAAACACCATATATTTT.

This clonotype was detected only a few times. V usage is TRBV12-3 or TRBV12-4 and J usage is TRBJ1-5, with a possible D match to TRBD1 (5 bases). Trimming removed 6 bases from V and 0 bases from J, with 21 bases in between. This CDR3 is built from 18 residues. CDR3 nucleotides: TGTGCCAGCAGCCCCCCGGCGGGGGACTGGTATAGCAATCAGCCCCAGCATTTT. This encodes CASSPPAGDWYSNQPQHF.

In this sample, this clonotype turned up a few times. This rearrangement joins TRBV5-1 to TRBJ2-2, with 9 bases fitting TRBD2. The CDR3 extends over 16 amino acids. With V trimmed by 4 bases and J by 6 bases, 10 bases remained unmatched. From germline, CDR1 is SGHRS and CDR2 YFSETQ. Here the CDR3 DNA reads TGCGCCAGCAGCCGGTTGGGACTAGCCCGCTCCGGGGAGCTGTTTTTT. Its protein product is CASSRLGLARSGELFF.

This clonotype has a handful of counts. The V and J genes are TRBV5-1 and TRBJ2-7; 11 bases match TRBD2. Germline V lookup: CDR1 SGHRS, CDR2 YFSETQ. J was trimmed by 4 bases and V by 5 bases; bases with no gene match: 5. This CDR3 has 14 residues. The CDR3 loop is CASRAGTSGYEQYV. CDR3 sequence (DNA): TGCGCCAGCAGGGCCGGGACTAGCGGTTACGAGCAGTACGTC.

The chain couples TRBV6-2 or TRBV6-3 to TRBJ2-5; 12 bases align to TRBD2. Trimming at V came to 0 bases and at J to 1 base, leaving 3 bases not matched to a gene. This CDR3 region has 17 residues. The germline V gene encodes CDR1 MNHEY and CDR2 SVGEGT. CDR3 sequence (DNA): TGTGCCAGCAGTTACTCCCCTAGCGGGGGGGCCCAAGAGACCCAGTACTTC. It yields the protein CASSYSPSGGAQETQYF.

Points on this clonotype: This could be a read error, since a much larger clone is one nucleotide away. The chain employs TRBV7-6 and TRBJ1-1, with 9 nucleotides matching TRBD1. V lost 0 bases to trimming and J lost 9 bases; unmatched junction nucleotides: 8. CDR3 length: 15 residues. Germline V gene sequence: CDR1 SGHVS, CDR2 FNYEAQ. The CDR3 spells CASSLAGQGKAKAFF. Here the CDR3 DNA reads TGTGCCAGCAGCTTAGCGGGACAGGGTAAGGCTAAAGCTTTCTTT.

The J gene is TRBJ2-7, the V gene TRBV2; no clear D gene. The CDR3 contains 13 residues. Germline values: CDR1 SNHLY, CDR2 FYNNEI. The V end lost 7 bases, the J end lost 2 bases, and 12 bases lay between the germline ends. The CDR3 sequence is CASTSGTTYEQYF. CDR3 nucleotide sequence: TGTGCCAGCACTTCGGGCACAACCTACGAGCAGTACTTC.

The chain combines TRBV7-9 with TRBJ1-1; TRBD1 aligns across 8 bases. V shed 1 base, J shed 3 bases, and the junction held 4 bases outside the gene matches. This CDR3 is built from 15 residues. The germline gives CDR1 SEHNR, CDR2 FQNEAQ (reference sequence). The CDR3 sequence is CASSLVRGRDTEAFF. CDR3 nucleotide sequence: TGTGCCAGCAGCTTAGTCAGGGGGCGCGACACTGAAGCTTTCTTT.